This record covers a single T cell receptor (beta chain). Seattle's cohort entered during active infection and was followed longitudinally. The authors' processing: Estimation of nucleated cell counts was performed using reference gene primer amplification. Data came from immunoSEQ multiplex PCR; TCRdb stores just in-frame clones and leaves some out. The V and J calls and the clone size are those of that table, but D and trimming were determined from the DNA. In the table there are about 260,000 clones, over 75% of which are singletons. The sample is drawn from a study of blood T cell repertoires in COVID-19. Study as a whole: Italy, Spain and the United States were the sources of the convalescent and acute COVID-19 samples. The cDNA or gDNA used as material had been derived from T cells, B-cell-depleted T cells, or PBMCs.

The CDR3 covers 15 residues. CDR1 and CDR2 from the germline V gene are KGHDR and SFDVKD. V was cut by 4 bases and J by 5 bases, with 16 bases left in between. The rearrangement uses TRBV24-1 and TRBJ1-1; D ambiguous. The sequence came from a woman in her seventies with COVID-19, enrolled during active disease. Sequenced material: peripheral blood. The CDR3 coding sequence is TGTGCCACCAGTGACCTGACACTGGATCTGACTGAAGCTTTCTTT. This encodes CATSDLTLDLTEAFF.